One and the same sample provided the 25 T cell receptor beta chains below, sequenced in a study of blood T cell repertoires in COVID-19. Profiling relied on immunoSEQ multiplex PCR, and the TCRdb table lists in-frame clones only, not all of them. In the table there are over 600,000 clones, around 89% of which are singletons. The sequenced sample consisted of peripheral blood. These receptors all stem from a woman younger than 30 with acute or convalescent COVID-19.

The CDR3 here is CASSYLFIKREKLFF. The CDR3 nucleotides are TGTGCCAGCAGCTACCTATTCATCAAACGGGAAAAACTGTTTTTT. The chain joins TRBV12-1 to TRBJ1-4. TRBV12-1 is classified as a pseudogene. This CDR3 spans 15 amino acids.

J is TRBJ2-4 and V is TRBV13, with unresolved D. V gave up 4 bases and J gave up 0 bases, with 7 bases separating them. The length of the CDR3 is 14 residues. Per the germline V gene, CDR1 is PRHDT and CDR2 is FYEKMQ (reference sequence). In DNA form, the CDR3 reads TGTGCCAGCAGCTCTAGACTAGCCAAAAACATTCAGTACTTC. Translating gives CASSSRLAKNIQYF.

J is TRBJ2-1 and V is TRBV5-1; TRBD1 aligns across 7 bases. The CDR3 runs 14 residues. J gave up 2 bases and V 4 bases, and 3 bases lay outside the gene matches. The V gene's germline CDR1 is SGHRS and CDR2 YFSETQ. Here the CDR3 DNA reads TGCGCCAGCAGCAAGGGGGCCCCCTACAATGAGCAGTTCTTC. As protein: CASSKGAPYNEQFF.

The chain joins TRBV7-3 to TRBJ2-3; TRBD2 matches 10 bases. The V segment lost 5 bases and the J segment 6 bases; nucleotides outside the gene matches: 8. Germline CDR1 reads SGHTA; CDR2 reads FQGTGA. The CDR3 is made up of 15 amino acids. CDR3 bases: TGTGCCAGCAGCCCCCCGGGTAGCGGGGGGGATACGCAGTATTTT. Encoded protein: CASSPPGSGGDTQYF. Drawing the rest from reference TRBV7-3 and TRBJ2-3, the complete variable domain is GAGVSQTPSNKVTEKGKYVELRCDPISGHTALYWYRQSLGQGPEFLIYFQGTGAADDSGLPNDRFFAVRPEGSVSTLKIQRTERGDSAVYLCASSPPGSGGDTQYFGPGTRLTVL.

The chain couples TRBV7-3 to TRBJ2-5, with 7 positions matching TRBD1. V was pared by 6 bases and J by 2 bases, with 6 bases of the junction left unmatched. This CDR3 is 14 amino acids long. Germline CDR1 reads SGHTA; CDR2 reads FQGTGA. In DNA form, the CDR3 reads TGTGCCAGCAGTCAGGGCAGGGGGCAAGAGACCCAGTACTTC. Its protein is CASSQGRGQETQYF.

CDR3 sequence (DNA): TGTGCCAGCAGCCACCAGGGGCCCCTCAATGAGCAGTTCTTC. Amino acids: CASSHQGPLNEQFF. The rearrangement links TRBV3-1 (or the pseudogene TRBV3-2) to TRBJ2-1; a possible D gene is TRBD1 (6 bases). Germline assignment: CDR1 LGHDT and CDR2 YNNKEL (reference sequence). CDR3 size: 14 residues. The V end lost 3 bases, the J end lost 6 bases, and 12 bases lay between the germline ends.

This clone was counted at least ten times. This chain uses TRBV6-4 with TRBJ1-3, with a weak D call TRBD1 (6 bases). The CDR3 covers 15 residues. Germline lookup yields CDR1 MRHNA and CDR2 SNTAGT. Trimming shortened V by 5 bases and J by 0 bases, and 11 bases separated the two germline ends. Here the CDR3 reads CASSPTGDSGNTIYF. The CDR3 nucleotides are TGTGCCAGCAGTCCGACAGGAGACTCTGGAAACACCATATATTTT.

The V call is TRBV7-9, the J call TRBJ1-2; no definite D call. CDR3 size: 15 residues. CDR1 and CDR2 (germline): SEHNR, FQNEAQ (reference sequence). Trimming removed 4 bases from V and 4 bases from J, with 16 bases in between. The CDR3 DNA is TGTGCCAGCAGCTCCACCTGGGAGGATTCCTATGGCTACACCTTC. It is translated as CASSSTWEDSYGYTF.

The chain employs TRBV27 and TRBJ1-2; 7 positions match TRBD1. This CDR3 is built from 16 residues. V shed 5 bases, J shed 7 bases, and the junction held 16 bases outside the gene matches. CDR1 is MNHEY and CDR2 is SMNVEV in the germline V gene (reference sequence). CDR3 sequence (DNA): TGTGCCAGCAGTGCGTTTCAGGGGACAGTATATACTGGCTACACCTTC. Its translation is CASSAFQGTVYTGYTF.

This chain's CDR3 is CASSLRLVRGAKNTEAFF. CDR3 bases: TGTGCCAGCAGCTTAAGACTAGTGCGGGGGGCGAAGAACACTGAAGCTTTCTTT. The genes are TRBV7-8 and TRBJ1-1, with a weak D call TRBD1 (6 bases). V dropped 2 bases and J dropped 1 base, with 20 bases sitting between them. The CDR3 length is 18 residues. Germline V gene lookup returns CDR1 SGHVS and CDR2 FQNEAQ.

The V call is TRBV5-4, the J call TRBJ1-1; possibly TRBD1 for D (6 bases). The CDR3 is 14 amino acids. Between the trimmed V and J ends, which lost 4 bases and 3 bases, there was a span of 13 bases. In germline, CDR1 is SGHNT, CDR2 YYREEE (reference sequence). CDR3 protein: CASSARGADTEAFF. The DNA for the CDR3 is TGTGCCAGCAGCGCTCGGGGGGCGGACACTGAAGCTTTCTTT.

The V call is TRBV18, the J call TRBJ1-2; D is perhaps TRBD1 (5 bases). The germline gives CDR1 KGHSH, CDR2 LQKENI. This CDR3 region has 14 residues. The V and J ends lost 2 bases and 2 bases respectively, with 9 bases between them. CDR3 residues: CASSPAGGNYGYTF. The CDR3 nucleotides are TGTGCCAGCTCACCAGCGGGGGGAAACTATGGCTACACCTTC.

The genes are TRBV2 and TRBJ1-5; D is unclear. The CDR3 loop spans 15 amino acids. The V gene's germline CDR1 is SNHLY and CDR2 FYNNEI. The V gene lost 7 bases and the J gene lost 3 bases, with 16 bases spanning the gap. CDR3 nucleotides: TGTGCCAGCACTTCGGGCCGCGGGCCCAATCAGCCCCAGCATTTT. This sequence encodes CASTSGRGPNQPQHF.

The rearrangement joins TRBV11-2 to TRBJ1-2; D not certain. The CDR3 is made up of 13 amino acids. Trimming removed 5 bases at V and 8 bases at J, with 15 bases between. In germline, CDR1 is SGHAT, CDR2 FQNNGV. The CDR3 is CASSPLSPYGYTF. DNA of the CDR3: TGTGCCAGCAGCCCCCTTTCCCCCTACGGCTACACCTTC.

As DNA, the CDR3 is TGTGCCAGCAGCTTAGCGCGGACAGGGGGCACCTTC. Its translation is CASSLARTGGTF. This rearrangement joins TRBV7-9 to TRBJ1-2, with TRBD1 matching over 10 bases. The germline gives CDR1 SEHNR, CDR2 FQNEAQ (reference sequence). This CDR3 contains 12 residues. V shed 0 bases, J shed 13 bases, and the junction held 2 bases outside the gene matches.

The CDR3 loop reads CATQWGRSTDTQYF. The DNA of the CDR3 is TGTGCCACCCAATGGGGCAGGAGCACAGATACGCAGTATTTT. The chain employs TRBV2 and TRBJ2-3, with D tentatively TRBD1 (5 bases). Trimming cost V 10 bases and J 0 bases, with 14 bases left between them. Germline assignment: CDR1 SNHLY and CDR2 FYNNEI. The CDR3 consists of 14 residues.

The chain is built from TRBV27 and TRBJ2-7, with D possibly matching TRBD2 (6 bases). The V gene's germline CDR1 is MNHEY and CDR2 SMNVEV (reference sequence). Between the trimmed V and J ends, which lost 4 bases and 4 bases, there was a span of 14 bases. This CDR3 has 14 amino acids. The CDR3 sequence is CASSSPGGMYEQYF. CDR3 bases: TGTGCCAGCAGTTCCCCCGGGGGAATGTACGAGCAGTACTTC.

The genes are TRBV19 and TRBJ1-5; D is perhaps TRBD1 (6 bases). The CDR3 totals 18 residues. Trimming removed 9 bases at V and 4 bases at J, with 28 bases between. Germline V CDR1 and CDR2: LNHDA, SQIVND (reference sequence). CDR3 protein: CASSGQFRVLRDNQPQHF. In nucleotides, the CDR3 is TGTGCCAGCTCCGGACAGTTCCGCGTCCTGAGGGATAATCAGCCCCAGCATTTT. Full variable domain (remainder filled in from reference TRBV19 and TRBJ1-5): DGGITQSPKYLFRKEGQNVTLSCEQNLNHDAMYWYRQDPGQGLRLIYYSQIVNDFQKGDIAEGYSVSREKKESFPLTVTSAQKNPTAFYLCASSGQFRVLRDNQPQHFGDGTRLSIL.

The V and J genes are TRBV24-1 and TRBJ1-2; perhaps TRBD1 as D (5 bases). Trimming took 3 bases from V and 8 from J, leaving 15 bases between them. Germline-derived CDR1 and CDR2 are KGHDR and SFDVKD. CDR3 length: 14 amino acids. CDR3 sequence: CATSDRQGMEGYTF. The CDR3 region has the DNA TGTGCCACCAGTGATAGGCAGGGAATGGAGGGCTACACCTTC.

This chain links TRBV7-7 with TRBJ2-2, with D perhaps matching TRBD1 (5 bases). Per the germline V gene, CDR1 is SSHAT and CDR2 is FNYEAQ (reference sequence). Between the trimmed V and J ends, which lost 2 bases and 3 bases, there was a span of 19 bases. The CDR3 length is 18 residues. The CDR3 DNA sequence: TGTGCCAGCAGCTTAATTTCCCCGACAGAATGGGACACCGGGGAGCTGTTTTTT. As protein: CASSLISPTEWDTGELFF.

The V and J genes are TRBV5-1 and TRBJ1-6; no clear D. CDR3 length equals 15 residues. V was pared by 0 bases and J by 4 bases, with 8 bases between. CDR1 and CDR2 (germline): SGHRS, YFSETQ. CDR3 DNA sequence: TGCGCCAGCAGCTTGGATCTTTCGTATAATTCACCCCTCCACTTT. Amino acids: CASSLDLSYNSPLHF. Filled out from reference TRBV5-1 and TRBJ1-6, the complete variable domain reads KAGVTQTPRYLIKTRGQQVTLSCSPISGHRSVSWYQQTPGQGLQFLFEYFSETQRNKGNFPGRFSGRQFSNSRSEMNVSTLELGDSALYLCASSLDLSYNSPLHFGNGTRLTVT.

A single count supports this clone. This CDR3 reads CASSPPINKDRGLRNEQFF. The CDR3 nucleotides read TGTGCCAGCAGCCCACCCATAAATAAAGACAGGGGGCTCCGCAATGAGCAGTTCTTC. The V call is TRBV2, the J call TRBJ2-1; the match to TRBD1 covers 10 bases. After removal of 6 bases from V and 6 bases from J, the junction contained 20 bases not matched to a gene. Per germline, CDR1 SNHLY and CDR2 FYNNEI. The CDR3 has 19 amino acids.

V usage is TRBV6-2 or TRBV6-3 and J usage is TRBJ1-6; maybe TRBD1 (6 bases). The V gene lost 1 base and the J gene lost 9 bases, with 13 bases spanning the gap. Germline lookup yields CDR1 MNHEY and CDR2 SVGEGT. The CDR3 runs to 15 residues. The CDR3 DNA is TGTGCCAGCAGTTACTTCCAGGGAGGGGGTTCACCCCTCCACTTT. The encoded protein is CASSYFQGGGSPLHF.

V gene TRBV6-4 combines with J gene TRBJ2-1, with 12 bases that match TRBD2. Germline assignment: CDR1 MRHNA and CDR2 SNTAGT. V lost 5 bases to trimming and J lost 10 bases; unmatched junction nucleotides: 12. This CDR3 comprises 16 residues. Written as DNA, the CDR3 is TGTGCCAGCAGTCTAGCGGGGGGGCGCAGAACAATCGAGCAGTTCTTC. It yields the protein CASSLAGGRRTIEQFF.

The chain combines TRBV7-8 with TRBJ2-2; TRBD2 matches 11 bases. Trimming cost V 8 bases and J 4 bases; bases outside gene matches: 12. The CDR3 is made up of 17 amino acids. Germline CDR1 is SGHVS and CDR2 is FQNEAQ. The CDR3 DNA follows: TGTGCCAGCCAGCTTAGAGGTAGCGGGGGGGCCACCGGGGAGCTGTTTTTT. As protein: CASQLRGSGGATGELFF.